This is a list of T cell receptor beta chains from one sample in a study of long-term antiretroviral therapy in people with HIV. Profiling relied on immunoSEQ multiplex PCR, and the TCRdb table lists in-frame clones only, not all of them. The table shows 29,000 or so clones, with nearly 95% occurring only once. Sequenced material: unsorted PBMCs, taken around 6.5 years after starting antiretroviral therapy. These receptors were obtained from a woman between 35 and 50 years old with HIV. The CDR3 runs from the conserved cysteine through the conserved F or W.

length: 19; J: TRBJ1-1; V: TRBV7-2; CDR3: CASSARSGGGALWSTEAFF
length: 14; J: TRBJ2-7; V: TRBV5-1; CDR3: CASGLASASYEQYF
length: 15; J: TRBJ2-1; V: TRBV5-4; CDR3: CASSVGTSGAFQQFF
length: 13; J: TRBJ1-6; V: TRBV18; CDR3: CASSQAQDSPLHF
length: 18; J: TRBJ2-1; V: TRBV5-1; CDR3: CASSLFDASGGTYNEQFF
length: 18; J: TRBJ2-2; V: TRBV5-1; CDR3: CASHRDRGYFANTGELFF
length: 12; J: TRBJ2-7; V: TRBV5-6; CDR3: CASSLEVGEQYF
length: 14; J: TRBJ1-3; V: TRBV29-1; CDR3: CSVGRQGTGNTIYF
length: 14; J: TRBJ1-5; V: TRBV7-8; CDR3: CASSLTGGNQPQHF
length: 16; J: TRBJ1-1; V: TRBV4-3; CDR3: CASSQDVAAGDTEAFF
length: 15; J: TRBJ2-5; V: TRBV12-5; CDR3: CASGLGQGYQETQYF
length: 15; J: TRBJ2-7; V: TRBV7-2; CDR3: CASSLGPGGSYEQYF
length: 15; J: TRBJ2-1; V: TRBV5-1; CDR3: CASSFVTSGANEQFF
length: 15; J: TRBJ1-3; V: TRBV11-2; CDR3: CASSSRRSSGNTIYF
length: 14; J: TRBJ1-1; V: TRBV15; CDR3: CATSRADRNTEAFF
length: 17; J: TRBJ2-7; V: TRBV30; CDR3: CAWSPPLLGWSSYEQYF
length: 14; J: TRBJ1-4; V: TRBV5-4; CDR3: CASSLGTGSEKLFF
length: 12; J: TRBJ1-1; V: TRBV7-2; CDR3: CASGRGGTEAFF
length: 14; J: TRBJ2-3; V: TRBV10-1; CDR3: CASSVDSKTDTQYF
length: 15; J: TRBJ2-1; V: TRBV6-1; CDR3: CASKYSADIYNEQFF
length: 13; J: TRBJ2-5; V: TRBV6-5; CDR3: CASHRESTREQYF
length: 17; J: TRBJ2-1; V: TRBV10-3; CDR3: CAISEFRQGARYNEQFF
length: 18; J: TRBJ1-6; V: TRBV4-3; CDR3: CASSQDDPARGSNSPLHF